The clone carrying this T cell receptor (beta chain) has just a few counts. Antigen unknown. J gave up 6 bases and V 4 bases, and 10 bases lay outside the gene matches. Germline V gene sequence: CDR1 SGHRS, CDR2 YFSETQ. The CDR3 covers 14 residues. TCRbeta library preparation incorporated unique molecular identifiers. TCRdb recomputed calls from the PCR reads with MiXCR, one row per CDR3 protein. This table has roughly 570,000 distinct CDR3 sequences, approximately 30% appearing once. The sample belongs to a study of T-cell reconstitution after alpha-beta-depleted transplantation in children. Study-level points and caveats: Recipient T cells and thymic progenitors that survived were the source of the high TCRbeta diversity seen at day 60 in some patients. Hyperexpanded clones declined; after one year, newly produced T cells mostly supplied diversity. Alpha-beta T cells present about two months after transplant were reported to originate from several hundred expanded graft clones.

This clonotype was sampled from a boy under two years old with Wiskott-Aldrich syndrome, due to receive a stem cell transplant. J is TRBJ2-7 and V is TRBV5-1; 7 bases are a match to TRBD1. The sequencing used PBMCs, collected before TCRalphabeta/CD19-depleted stem cell transplant. In DNA, the CDR3 is TGCGCCAGCAGCCCAATAATCTCAGGGGGCGAGCAGTACTTC. The encoded protein is CASSPIISGGEQYF.